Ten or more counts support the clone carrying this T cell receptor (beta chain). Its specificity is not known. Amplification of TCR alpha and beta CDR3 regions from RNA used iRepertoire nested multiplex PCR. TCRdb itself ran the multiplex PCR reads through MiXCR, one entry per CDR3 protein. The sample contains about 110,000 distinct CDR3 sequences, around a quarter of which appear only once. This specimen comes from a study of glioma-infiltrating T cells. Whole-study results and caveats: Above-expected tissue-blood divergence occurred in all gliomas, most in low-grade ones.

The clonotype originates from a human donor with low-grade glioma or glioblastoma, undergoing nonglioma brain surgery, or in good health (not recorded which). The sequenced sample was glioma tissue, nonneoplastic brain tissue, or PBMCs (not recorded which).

Here the CDR3 reads CASSGQSNTEAFF. In nucleotides, the CDR3 is TGTGCCAGCTCCGGACAGTCGAACACTGAAGCTTTCTTT. The V call is TRBV7-2, the J call TRBJ1-1; D possibly corresponds to TRBD1 (6 bases). Germline values: CDR1 SGHTA, CDR2 FQGNSA. Trimming pared 8 bases from V and 1 base from J, leaving 11 bases between. The CDR3 is 13 amino acids.